This TCR beta chain stems from a study of blood T cell repertoires in COVID-19. Study-wide background: PBMCs, B-cell-depleted T cells, or T cells were the source of the cDNA or gDNA that made up the material.

TCRdb's copy holds only in-frame clones and misses some; the assay was immunoSEQ multiplex PCR. This table has approximately 100,000 clones, 89% appearing once. The CDR3 runs to 15 residues. Sequencing used peripheral blood. The chain carries TRBV7-5 and TRBJ2-1; no check of the table's D call, TRBD2, against the DNA was made. TRBV7-5 is a pseudogene. This TCR came from a woman in her fifties or sixties with acute or convalescent COVID-19. Here the CDR3 reads CARSPRGTRGNEQFF. In DNA form, the CDR3 reads TGTGCCAGAAGCCCACGAGGCACTCGCGGGAATGAGCAGTTCTTC.